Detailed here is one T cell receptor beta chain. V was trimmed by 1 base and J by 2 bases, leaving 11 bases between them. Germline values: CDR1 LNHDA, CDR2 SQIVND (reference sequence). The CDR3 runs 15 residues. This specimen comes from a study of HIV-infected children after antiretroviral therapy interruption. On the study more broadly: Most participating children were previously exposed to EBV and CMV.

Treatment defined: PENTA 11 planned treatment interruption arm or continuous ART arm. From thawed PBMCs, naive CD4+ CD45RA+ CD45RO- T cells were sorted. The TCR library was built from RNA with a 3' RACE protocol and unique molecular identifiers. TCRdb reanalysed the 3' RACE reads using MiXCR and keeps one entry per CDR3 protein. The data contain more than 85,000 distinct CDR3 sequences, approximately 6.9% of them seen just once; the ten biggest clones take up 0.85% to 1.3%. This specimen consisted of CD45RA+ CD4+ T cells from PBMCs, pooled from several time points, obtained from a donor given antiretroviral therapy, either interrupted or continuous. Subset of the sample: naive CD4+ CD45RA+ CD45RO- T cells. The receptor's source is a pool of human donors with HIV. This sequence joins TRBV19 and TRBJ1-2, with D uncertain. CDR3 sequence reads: CASSIVGDFNYGYTF. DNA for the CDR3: TGTGCCAGTAGTATAGTCGGTGACTTCAACTATGGCTACACCTTC.